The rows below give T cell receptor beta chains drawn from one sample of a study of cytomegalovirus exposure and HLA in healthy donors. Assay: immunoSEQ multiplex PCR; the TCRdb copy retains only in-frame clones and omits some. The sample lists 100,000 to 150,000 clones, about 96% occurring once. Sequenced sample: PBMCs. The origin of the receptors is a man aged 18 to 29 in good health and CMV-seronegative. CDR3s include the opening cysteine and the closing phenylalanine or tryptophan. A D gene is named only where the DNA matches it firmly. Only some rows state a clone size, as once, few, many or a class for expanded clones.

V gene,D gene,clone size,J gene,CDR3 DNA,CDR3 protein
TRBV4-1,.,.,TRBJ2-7,TGCGCCAGCAGCCAAGATCGATACGGGGGACCTTACTACGAGCAGTACTTC,CASSQDRYGGPYYEQYF
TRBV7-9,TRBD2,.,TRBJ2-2,TGTGCCAGCAGCTCGTGGACTAGCGACCACACCGGGGAGCTGTTTTTT,CASSSWTSDHTGELFF
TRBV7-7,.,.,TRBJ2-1,TGTGCTAGCAGCTTAGGGGAGGTCTCCTCCTACAATGAGCAGTTCTTC,CASSLGEVSSYNEQFF
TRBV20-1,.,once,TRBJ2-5,TGCAGTGCGGGGGGAGAGACCCAGTACTTC,CSAGGETQYF
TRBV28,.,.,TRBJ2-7,TGTGCCAGCAGTCCCCATGACAGGCTCGAGCAGTACTTC,CASSPHDRLEQYF
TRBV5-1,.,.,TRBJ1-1,TGCGCCAGCAGCCCGCTAGGGGGGGGTAACACTGAAGCTTTCTTT,CASSPLGGGNTEAFF
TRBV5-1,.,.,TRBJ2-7,TGCGCCAGCAGAACCGGGGATACCTACGAGCAGTACTTC,CASRTGDTYEQYF
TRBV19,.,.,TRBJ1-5,TGTGCCAGTAGTATAGATCCACATCTCAATCAGCCCCAGCATTTT,CASSIDPHLNQPQHF
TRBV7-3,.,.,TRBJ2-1,TGTGCCAGCAGCTTAAGGGGCGGAGCTACCTACAATGAGCAGTTCTTC,CASSLRGGATYNEQFF
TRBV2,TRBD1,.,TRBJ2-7,TGTGCCAGCAATTGGGACAGCGCGACCTACGAGCAGTACTTC,CASNWDSATYEQYF
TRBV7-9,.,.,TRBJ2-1,TGTGCCAGCAGCTCCGGGGCAAGGGGGTACAATGAGCAGTTCTTC,CASSSGARGYNEQFF
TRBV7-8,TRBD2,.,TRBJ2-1,TGTGCCAGCAGCCCTGGGACTAGCGGGAGCCGAGAGCAGTTCTTC,CASSPGTSGSREQFF
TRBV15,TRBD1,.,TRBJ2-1,TGTGCCACCAGCAGAGAAGGTGTCAGGGGGAGCAATGAGCAGTTCTTC,CATSREGVRGSNEQFF
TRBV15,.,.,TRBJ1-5,TGTGCCACCAGCAGAGATGAGGGTTCGCATCAGCCCCAGCATTTT,CATSRDEGSHQPQHF
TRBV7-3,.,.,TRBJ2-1,TGTGCCAGCAGCTTAGTAGGAGATGAGCAGTTCTTC,CASSLVGDEQFF
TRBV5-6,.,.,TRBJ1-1,TGTGCCAGCAGTCCGGGGTCCACTGAAGCTTTCTTT,CASSPGSTEAFF
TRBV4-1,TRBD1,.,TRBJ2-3,TGCGCCAGCAGCCAAGAAACAGGGGGCACAGATACGCAGTATTTT,CASSQETGGTDTQYF
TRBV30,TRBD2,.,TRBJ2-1,TGTGCCTGGGTCCTCACTAGCGGGAGCCAGTTCTTC,CAWVLTSGSQFF
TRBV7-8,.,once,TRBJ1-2,TGTGCCAGCAGCTTAGTCCCGAGGGCCTATGGCTACACCTTC,CASSLVPRAYGYTF
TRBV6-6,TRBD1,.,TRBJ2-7,TGTGCCAGCAGTCCGGGACAGGGGGCGTACGAGCAGTACTTC,CASSPGQGAYEQYF
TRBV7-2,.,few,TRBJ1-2,TGTCCTCCTAGAGGGGGGGATAGCTATGGCTACACCTTC,CPPRGGDSYGYTF
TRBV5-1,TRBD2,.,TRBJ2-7,TGCGCCAGCAGCTTGGAAGCGGGGGCTACCTACGAGCAGTACTTC,CASSLEAGATYEQYF
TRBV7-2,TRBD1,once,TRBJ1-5,TGTGCCAGCAGCTTAGGGAAAGGGACAGGCTTCAATCAGCCCCAGCATTTT,CASSLGKGTGFNQPQHF
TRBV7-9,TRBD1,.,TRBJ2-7,TGTGCCACCACGGACAGGGACCCAAGCCCTTCCTACGAGCAGTACTTC,CATTDRDPSPSYEQYF
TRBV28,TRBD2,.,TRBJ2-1,TGTGCCAGCAGTAACTCGTTAATAGCGGGAGGGGTTGAGCAGTTCTTC,CASSNSLIAGGVEQFF
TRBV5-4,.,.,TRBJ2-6,TGTGCCAGCAGCCAGGCGTCCTCTGGGGCCAACGTCCTGACTTTC,CASSQASSGANVLTF
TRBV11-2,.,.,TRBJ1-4,TGTGCCAGCAGCCCGGAGGGTAACGAAAAACTGTTTTTT,CASSPEGNEKLFF
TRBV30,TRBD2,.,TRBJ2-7,TGTGCCTGGAGTGTACTGGGACTAGCGGGTTCTATAAGCTCCTACGAGCAGTACTTC,CAWSVLGLAGSISSYEQYF
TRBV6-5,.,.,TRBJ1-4,TGTGCCAGCAGTTACTCGACCGGGTTTTTGGAACTGTTTTTT,CASSYSTGFLELFF
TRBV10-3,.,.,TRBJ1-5,TGTGCCATCAGTGAGTCGGGAGGATATGATCAGCCCCAGCATTTT,CAISESGGYDQPQHF
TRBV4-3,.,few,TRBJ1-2,TGCGCCAGCAGCCAGCGAGAATCGAGGGCCGGTGGCTACACCTTC,CASSQRESRAGGYTF
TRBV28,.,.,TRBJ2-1,TGTGCCAGCAGTTTTGGGCGACGGCTGTTCTTC,CASSFGRRLFF
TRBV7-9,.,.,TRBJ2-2,TGTGCCAGCAGCCAGTCCCCGGGGAGCGGCACCGGGGAGCTGTTTTTT,CASSQSPGSGTGELFF
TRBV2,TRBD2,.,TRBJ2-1,TGTGCCAGCAGTGAAGGGATTAGCGGGATAGTCACCTACAATGAGCAGTTCTTC,CASSEGISGIVTYNEQFF
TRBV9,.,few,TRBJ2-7,TGTGCCAGCAGCGTAGCTGGGTCGGGGGACGAGCAGTACTTC,CASSVAGSGDEQYF
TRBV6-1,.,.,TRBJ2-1,TGTGCCAGCAGTTCCCGGGACACTACCTACAATGAGCAGTTCTTC,CASSSRDTTYNEQFF
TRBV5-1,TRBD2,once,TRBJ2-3,TGCGCCAGCAGCTTTTTGGCGGGAGGAACAGATACGCAGTATTTT,CASSFLAGGTDTQYF
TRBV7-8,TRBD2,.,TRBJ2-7,TGTGCCAGCAGCTTAGGTTATAGCGGGAAGGGACCCTCCTACGAGCAGTACTTC,CASSLGYSGKGPSYEQYF
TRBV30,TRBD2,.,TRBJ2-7,TGTGCCTGGGCTCCCGGGACTAGCGGGGGCGAGCAGTACTTC,CAWAPGTSGGEQYF
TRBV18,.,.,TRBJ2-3,TGTGCCAGCACAACACTCCACACAGATACGCAGTATTTT,CASTTLHTDTQYF
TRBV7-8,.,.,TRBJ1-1,TGTGCCAGCAGCTTATGGGGGGGGACTGAAGCTTTCTTT,CASSLWGGTEAFF
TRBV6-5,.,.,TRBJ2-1,TGTGCCAGCAGTTACTCGACGGGGAACAATGAGCAGTTCTTC,CASSYSTGNNEQFF
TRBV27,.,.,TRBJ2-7,TGTGCCAGCAGAAAGGGGCTCTCCTACGAGCAGTACTTC,CASRKGLSYEQYF
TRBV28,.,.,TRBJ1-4,TGTGCCAGCACCGATAACAGGGTGCCAACTAATGAAAAACTGTTTTTT,CASTDNRVPTNEKLFF
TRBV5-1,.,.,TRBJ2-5,TGCGCCAGCAGCTTGGTGGCGGCTAACCAAGAGACCCAGTACTTC,CASSLVAANQETQYF
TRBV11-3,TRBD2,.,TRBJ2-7,TGTGCCAGCAGCTTAGTTTCGGGAGGTTCCTACGAGCAGTACTTC,CASSLVSGGSYEQYF
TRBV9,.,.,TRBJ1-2,TGTGCCAGCAGCGTAGGACCGGACTCAAAAAGAAACTATGGCTACACCTTC,CASSVGPDSKRNYGYTF
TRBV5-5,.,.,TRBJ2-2,TGTGCCAGCAGCTTCCCGACAGGTCCGAACACCGGGGAGCTGTTTTTT,CASSFPTGPNTGELFF
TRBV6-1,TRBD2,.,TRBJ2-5,TGTGCCAGCAGTGCCCTCGTGGTGGGGGGACTAGCGGGAGAGTTAGAGACCCAGTACTTC,CASSALVVGGLAGELETQYF
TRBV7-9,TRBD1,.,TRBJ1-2,TGTGCCAGCAGCCGGGGACAGGACTATGGCTACACCTTC,CASSRGQDYGYTF
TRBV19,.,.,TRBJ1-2,TGTGCCAGTAGTACCTCATCCGACGGAGGGCAGGAGGGGGGCTACACCTTC,CASSTSSDGGQEGGYTF
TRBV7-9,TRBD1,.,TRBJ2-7,TGTGCCAGCAGCTTAGGTTTTGGGACAGAGAAATACGAGCAGTACTTC,CASSLGFGTEKYEQYF
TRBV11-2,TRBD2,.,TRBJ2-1,TGTGCCAGCAGCTTAGAGACTAGCGGGCTAAATGAGCAGTTCTTC,CASSLETSGLNEQFF
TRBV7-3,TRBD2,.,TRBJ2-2,TGTGCCAGCAGCTCCCCCCCGGGACTAGCGGGAGGTGGGGAGCTGTTTTTT,CASSSPPGLAGGGELFF
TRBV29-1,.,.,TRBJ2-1,TGCAGCGTTGACCCAGGACAGAGCAACAATGAGCAGTTCTTC,CSVDPGQSNNEQFF